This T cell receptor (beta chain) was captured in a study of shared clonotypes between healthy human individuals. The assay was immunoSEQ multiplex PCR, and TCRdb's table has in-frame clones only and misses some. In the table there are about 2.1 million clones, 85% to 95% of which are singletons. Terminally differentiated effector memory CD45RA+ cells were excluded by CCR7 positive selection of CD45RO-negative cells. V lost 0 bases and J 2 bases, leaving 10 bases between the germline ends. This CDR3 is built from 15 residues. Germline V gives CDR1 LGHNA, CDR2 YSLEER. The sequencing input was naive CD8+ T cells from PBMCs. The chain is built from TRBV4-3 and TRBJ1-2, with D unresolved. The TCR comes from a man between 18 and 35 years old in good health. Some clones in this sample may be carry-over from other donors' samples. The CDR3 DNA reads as TGCGCCAGCAGCCAAGATCCGCGGACCAACTATGGCTACACCTTC. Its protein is CASSQDPRTNYGYTF.